The entry below gives a single TCR beta chain sequence along with its context. This sample was taken from a study of control samples from healthy donors and cancer patients. Germline assignment: CDR1 MGHRA and CDR2 YSYEKL. The germline V and J ends were trimmed by 1 base and 5 bases, with 15 bases remaining between them. This CDR3 comprises 16 residues. The data were produced by immunoSEQ multiplex PCR, yet TCRdb's version contains in-frame clones alone and is incomplete. The sample lists 60,000 to 75,000 clones, roughly 86% seen once, with approximately 2.5% in the top ten. The sequencing input was PBMCs. The clonotype originates from a woman between 50 and 59 years old with head and neck cancer. This chain connects TRBV4-1 to TRBJ1-5; D is undetermined. CDR3 DNA: TGCGCCAGCAGCCAAGTAACCGGGATAAAGTATCAGCCCCAGCATTTT. Translated: CASSQVTGIKYQPQHF.